This TCR beta chain is drawn from a study of tumor-infiltrating lymphocytes in oesophageal squamous cell carcinoma. CDR1 and CDR2 from the germline V gene are SGHAT and FQNNGV. The CDR3 sequence is 11 residues long. Trimming took off 6 bases at V and 11 bases at J, with 13 bases between the two ends. This clonotype was seen ten or more times. One entry per CDR3 protein, called by TCRdb with MiXCR from the PCR reads. The sample lists about 20,000 distinct CDR3 sequences, roughly two fifths occurring once. Sequenced input: normal esophageal tissue next to the tumor. The chain combines TRBV11-2 with TRBJ1-2; D gene ambiguous. The source is a male donor with esophageal squamous cell carcinoma. CDR3 in amino acids: CASSVIGVYTF. The CDR3 nucleotides read TGTGCCAGCAGTGTGATTGGGGTTTACACCTTC.